This T cell receptor (beta chain) was retrieved from a study of shared clonotypes between healthy human individuals. This clone was seen only a few times. Only in-frame clones appear in the TCRdb table, and some are missing; sequencing was by immunoSEQ multiplex PCR. The profile shows roughly 700,000 clones, around 90% of them singletons. With CCR7-negative CD45RA+ TemRA cells, CD45RO+ cells were combined in CD8 memory. Trimming pared 10 bases from V and 4 bases from J, leaving 17 bases between. CDR1 is MNHEY, CDR2 SMNVEV, per germline (reference sequence). This CDR3 has 13 amino acids. Sequenced: memory CD8+ T cells from PBMCs. Stated subset: CD45RO+ cells pooled with CCR7-negative TemRA cells. This sequence was found in a young man in good health. Some clones in this sample may be carry-over from other donors' samples. The J gene is TRBJ2-7, the V gene TRBV27; D not certain. CDR3 bases: TGTGCCATTGGGCCCAGTTCGGGTTACGAGCAGTACTTC. It codes for CAIGPSSGYEQYF.